The subject of this entry is one T cell receptor beta chain. Its antigen is as yet unknown. The record originates from a study of T cells in Graves' hyperthyroidism and ophthalmopathy. Study-level points and caveats: Ophthalmopathy was told apart from stable hyperthyroidism by a 13 V-J model. Among clonotypes expanded in thyroid above 0.001, most were also found in blood.

This CDR3 comprises 15 residues. The V end was cut by 5 bases, the J end by 3 bases, with 16 bases between. CDR1 SNHLY and CDR2 FYNNEI come from the germline V gene. It was uncontrolled infection, other autoimmune disease, pregnancy or lactation that excluded patients. Diagnostic decisions used clinical symptoms, serum thyroxine and TRAb, thyroid ultrasound and orbital computed tomography. Amplification yielded TCR beta CDR3 regions, with RNA transcripts as the source. The primer set for the first-round RT-PCR of the TCR CDR3 was HTBI. Via MiXCR, TCRdb re-called the multiplex PCR reads, giving one row per CDR3 protein. The repertoire has roughly 500,000 distinct CDR3 sequences, 40% to 50% of them found once; the top ten carry about 40%.

This sequence originates from an adult woman with Graves' disease, either hyperthyroidism or ophthalmopathy (not recorded which). Sample: peripheral blood or thyroid tissue (not recorded which). The chain uses TRBV2 and TRBJ1-2; tentatively, D is TRBD1 (6 bases). The CDR3 sequence: CASSRRTEVYYGYTF. The CDR3 DNA sequence: TGTGCCAGCAGTAGACGGACAGAAGTTTACTATGGCTACACCTTC.